This TCR beta chain was sequenced for a study of cytomegalovirus exposure and HLA in healthy donors (TCRdb year 2017). With regard to the full study: According to an earlier analysis of 587 of the donors, roughly 180 million T cells yielded 90 million to 130 million unique TCR beta sequences and less than 300 Gb of sequence data. An early release covering about 600 HLA-typed donors comprised about 300 gigabases of sequencing data and around 85 million unique TCR sequences. Among the roughly 400 genotyped donors, around 81% belonged to the genetic ancestry cluster associated with self-reported Caucasian donors. The study aimed to test whether signatures of past pathogen exposure could be identified by cataloging public T cell receptors. The study used immunosequencing to profile the T cell repertoires of 666 subjects and linked those repertoires to cytomegalovirus serostatus. Besides the first cohort of under 700 subjects, a separate validation cohort made up of roughly 120 different subjects was used. High-throughput TCR immunosequencing, statistical association of individual TCRs with disease status, and machine learning were combined to predict cytomegalovirus infection status. To study patterns of TCR occurrence, a later analysis re-analyzed previously published TCR beta repertoires from 666 donors and added high-resolution HLA genotyping. In the later analysis, no new phenotypic data were used to find candidate immune exposures; instead, reliance was placed on TCR beta sequences and their occurrence across donors. An earlier analysis of 587 of the donors applied high-throughput TCR beta sequencing to assess whether each TCR beta V gene segment acted as functional or pseudogenic. Donor age, sex, ethnicity and CMV serostatus were compiled together with the repertoire data. In a later genetic analysis, genome-wide SNP genotypes for about three fifths of the roughly 670 donors were used, and that subset was treated as a discovery cohort. All discovery cohort repertoires had been generated on a single sequencing platform. Class I and class II HLA loci were covered by the typing at four-digit resolution. The number of typed donors differed by locus: about 620-640 for A, B, C, DRB1 and DQB1; 522 for DQA1; 606 for DPA1; and 450 to 480 for DPB1. A handful of DR-DQ haplotypes were handled as single units for association and clustering because linkage in the cohort was strong. On average, over 200,000 unique TCR beta nucleotide sequences were sequenced per donor among 398 genotyped donors of the cohort, with roughly 18% of those sequences being non-productive. Findings and caveats that apply to the study as a whole: In a later analysis, several top co-occurrence clusters were reported to appear linked to parvovirus B19, influenza, CMV and Epstein-Barr virus. When HLA alleles, especially DR and DQ, strongly co-occurred, TCR associations were difficult to assign to individual alleles. Broadly in line with IMGT annotations, most TCR beta V segments showed up in productive rearrangements about 87% or about 30% of the time in an earlier analysis of roughly 590 of the donors. The study listed over 150 TCR beta chains as associated with cytomegalovirus. Correlated functional status among segregating V segments might be attributable to linkage disequilibrium, but an unknown experimental factor could not be ruled out. In a later genetic analysis, a missense DCLRE1C variant was associated with V-gene and J-gene trimming of TCR beta chains, and the association was replicated in an independent cohort. A later analysis associated about 17,000 TCR beta sequences with specific HLA alleles at a false discovery rate of 0.05. The 87-base-pair reads could not distinguish some IMGT-functional V segments, including TRBV6-2 and TRBV6-3, so those segments were excluded. For the cohort, immune exposure information was limited to CMV serostatus. Three of the identified cytomegalovirus-associated TCR beta chains were confirmed in vitro to be specific for cytomegalovirus antigens. In a later analysis, HLA-associated TCR beta chains were found to be more clonally expanded and to have lower generation probabilities than equally common non-associated chains. A later analysis found that most CMV-associated TCR beta chains appeared HLA-restricted, with HLA associations seemingly driven largely by CMV exposure. Across donors, most TCR sequences were observed very rarely, whereas some public TCRs were present in many individuals. In a later genetic analysis, fewer N-insertions in productive TCRs were reported among donors in an Asian-associated ancestry cluster than the approximately 670-donor mean. A further reported finding was that TCR beta sequences accurately predicted the HLA-A and HLA-B alleles for most subjects in the first cohort. The sequencing pipeline was judged likely to have produced a cluster of highly shared sequence variants as a technical artifact. The earlier analysis of fewer than 750 of the donors excluded some 15 rarely observed V segments, including chromosome 9 orphons, because counts were too low. Because HLA typing was unavailable for some donors at each locus, only the typed subset was used in association tests. According to the authors, the approach could potentially be generalized to other disease states and immunological phenotypes. The presence/absence analyses assumed that sequencing depth was roughly uniform across donors, and that assumption may not be true. Only TCR beta chains were sequenced in this cohort, and the absence of alpha or paired-chain data limited detectable features. In both the original and validation cohorts, the classifier was reported to diagnose cytomegalovirus status with high specificity and sensitivity. According to a later analysis, TCR association rates differed among HLA loci, with DRB1 alleles showing the most associated TCRs and HLA-C alleles showing the fewest.

The cohort consisted of approximately 690 healthy bone marrow donors. At the time of sampling, every cohort member was nominally healthy, though immune exposures that went unrecorded were likely present. The donor was CMV seropositive and belonged to the group of a few hundred seropositive cohort members. A peripheral blood sample was provided by each donor, and peripheral blood mononuclear cells were used for TCR beta sequencing. Genomic DNA was extracted from the blood cell samples with the Qiagen DNeasy Blood Extraction Kit. This clone occurred once. Its antigen remains unidentified. No base qualities exist here, and no much larger clone lies one base off it. Libraries were made using the immunoSEQ multiplex PCR assay. For the multiplex PCR, a mixture combining 60 forward primers for TCR Vbeta segments and 13 reverse primers for TCR Jbeta segments was used. Amplification of the CDR3 region of rearranged TCR beta genes was performed with a multiplex PCR assay on genomic DNA. The amplified TCR beta libraries were sequenced on the Illumina HiSeq System as 87-base-pair reads. In the source study's methods: In a later analysis, 80 million or so unique TCR beta chains were counted across the 650 to 700 repertoires, and roughly 11 million of these chains were shared by at least two donors. Raw reads were error-corrected and collapsed into unique sequences by a nearest-neighbor algorithm in which closely related sequences were merged to remove PCR and sequencing errors. To assign V, D and J gene segments, CDR3 sequences were aligned to IMGT reference sequences. For a sequence to be retained, a match of at least six nucleotides to both a V gene segment and a J gene segment was required. Rearrangements were called productive when the CDR3 lacked stop codons and stayed in frame with V and J; all others were non-productive. CDR3 was defined according to IMGT convention as the region running from the second conserved V-encoded cysteine to the conserved J-encoded phenylalanine. Sequences without an unambiguous match to a single V gene segment were excluded from the earlier analysis of several hundred of the donors. In an earlier analysis of some 590 of the donors, a V segment was called functional when productive rearrangements were above 56.7%, and segregating when the standard deviation between donors exceeded 5%. A statistical classification framework was built to diagnose cytomegalovirus status from the catalog of TCR beta chain sequences. In a later analysis, V and J genes were assigned by comparing TCR nucleotide sequences against IMGT/GENE-DB human TR gene sequences. The TCRdist pipeline was used in a later analysis to assign CDR3 sequences and most-parsimonious VDJ recombination scenarios. In a later analysis, each TCR beta chain was defined by its CDR3 amino acid sequence together with its V-gene family, and reads lacking a unique V-gene family were excluded. A later analysis removed 600 or so highly shared, low-generation-probability nucleotide sequences to deal with suspected cross-contamination and a sequencing artifact. For each public chain, a later analysis derived a clonal expansion index from normalized ranks of inferred template counts within each repertoire. A later analysis computed generation probabilities with a VDJ recombination model fitted to out-of-frame rearrangements, and checked the results against IGoR. In a later analysis, TCR-TCR, TCR-HLA and TCR-CMV co-occurrence was scored with hypergeometric tests, and a repertoire-size bias correction was applied to TCR pairs. To estimate false discovery rates, a later analysis permuted the HLA or CMV assignments 20 times. In a later analysis, co-occurring TCRs were grouped using DBSCAN, with TCRdist sequence similarity added in when clustering inside HLA-allele-positive subsets. Repertoires with fewer than 30,000 or more than 120,000 public chains were left out of co-occurrence clustering, as were about 5 repertoires with anomalous nucleotide sharing. TCRdb retrieved this table from immuneACCESS and kept in-frame rearrangements only. Not all clones are present; in checked studies, unresolved V genes account for under half, and no reason is known for the remainder. The V and J calls and clone size were taken over from that table, and D and trimming were inferred from the DNA. This sample has more than 75,000 clones in its table, and about 68% of those were observed once. The ten largest account for roughly 9.1% of the sample.

CDR3 length: 13 amino acids, cysteine to phenylalanine. Of the read, only the CDR3 DNA is kept; its 39 bases are in frame from base 1. CDR1 and CDR2 are read off the germline V gene as SGHDT and YYEEEE. V is shortened by 4 bases, J by 5 bases, and the region joining them spans 12 bases. Source material: PBMCs. This sequence originates from a man aged 35-49 years in good health and CMV-seropositive. The sequence links TRBV5-6 to TRBJ1-2; the D region possibly corresponds to TRBD1 (5 bases align). CDR3 loop: CASSGDSLYGYTF. The nucleotide sequence reads TGTGCCAGCAGCGGTGACAGCTTATATGGCTACACCTTC. The full variable domain, with segments outside the CDR3 supplied by the reference TRBV5-6 and TRBJ1-2 proteins, appears as DAGVTQSPTHLIKTRGQQVTLRCSPKSGHDTVSWYQQALGQGPQFIFQYYEEEERQRGNFPDRFSGHQFPNYSSELNVNALLLGDSALYLCASSGDSLYGYTFGSGTRLTVV.